A selection of T cell receptor beta chains follows, all from one sample in a study of regulatory T cells in long-lasting Graves disease. Each CDR3 protein is one row after TCRdb ran MiXCR on the multiplex PCR reads. The profile covers roughly 300,000 distinct CDR3 sequences, with 20% to 25% appearing a single time and 45% to 70% taken by the ten largest. Here the sequenced sample was peripheral blood mononuclear cells (PBMCs), taken when the disease was refractory, from a patient treated with antithyroid drugs. These receptors came from a female donor with Graves disease. Both conserved end residues are trimmed from each CDR3. The order of the fields is V gene, D gene, J gene, CDR3 protein. A D gene is named only where the DNA matches it firmly.

v_gene: TRBV28
d_gene: .
j_gene: TRBJ1-4
CDR3aa: ASSLGRTSTNEKLF

v_gene: TRBV20-1
d_gene: .
j_gene: TRBJ1-1
CDR3aa: SASRQNTEAF

v_gene: TRBV7-8
d_gene: TRBD1
j_gene: TRBJ2-5
CDR3aa: ASSLVRGLETQY

v_gene: TRBV27
d_gene: TRBD2
j_gene: TRBJ2-5
CDR3aa: ASSLRRGGTSGSLLEGTQY

v_gene: TRBV10-3
d_gene: TRBD2
j_gene: TRBJ2-7
CDR3aa: AIRRAGLAGEGPYEQY

v_gene: TRBV20-1
d_gene: .
j_gene: TRBJ2-7
CDR3aa: SARELVSTDYEQY

v_gene: TRBV5-1
d_gene: TRBD1
j_gene: TRBJ1-2
CDR3aa: ASRPSGTGGGGNYGYT

v_gene: TRBV9
d_gene: .
j_gene: TRBJ2-7
CDR3aa: ASSVGGAPYEQY

v_gene: TRBV7-8
d_gene: .
j_gene: TRBJ2-5
CDR3aa: ASSLVRDVGLETQC

v_gene: TRBV6-2/TRBV6-3
d_gene: .
j_gene: TRBJ1-5
CDR3aa: ASSEGAEAKPQH

v_gene: TRBV4-3
d_gene: .
j_gene: TRBJ2-7
CDR3aa: ASSQDLDSNYEQY

v_gene: TRBV19
d_gene: .
j_gene: TRBJ1-5
CDR3aa: ASSIGDYSNQPQH

v_gene: TRBV29-1
d_gene: .
j_gene: TRBJ2-5
CDR3aa: SVGQGVNQETQY

v_gene: TRBV7-2
d_gene: TRBD1
j_gene: TRBJ2-1
CDR3aa: ASSSSTGPNEQF

v_gene: TRBV6-1
d_gene: .
j_gene: TRBJ1-5
CDR3aa: ASRRPRDPRRSNQPQH

v_gene: TRBV7-9
d_gene: TRBD2
j_gene: TRBJ2-1
CDR3aa: ASSAFRGTSGIDEQF

v_gene: TRBV4-1
d_gene: .
j_gene: TRBJ2-7
CDR3aa: ASSQGINTLYEQY

v_gene: TRBV4-3
d_gene: TRBD1
j_gene: TRBJ1-2
CDR3aa: ASSQEEGGANDYGYT

v_gene: TRBV2
d_gene: .
j_gene: TRBJ1-5
CDR3aa: ASSGTESSNQPQH

v_gene: TRBV5-5
d_gene: .
j_gene: TRBJ1-4
CDR3aa: ASSPIRAATNEKLF

v_gene: TRBV7-2
d_gene: .
j_gene: TRBJ1-1
CDR3aa: ASSPAGTTHEAF

v_gene: TRBV10-3
d_gene: .
j_gene: TRBJ1-6
CDR3aa: AISESQVVGNSPLH

v_gene: TRBV2
d_gene: .
j_gene: TRBJ2-5
CDR3aa: ASSSSYQETQY

v_gene: TRBV27
d_gene: TRBD2
j_gene: TRBJ2-5
CDR3aa: ASRGLAGPQETQY

v_gene: TRBV3-1
d_gene: .
j_gene: TRBJ2-7
CDR3aa: ASSPRDHEQY

v_gene: TRBV11-2
d_gene: .
j_gene: TRBJ2-5
CDR3aa: ASSLAVAAQETQY

v_gene: TRBV27
d_gene: TRBD1
j_gene: TRBJ1-1
CDR3aa: ASSPWTGGGEAF

v_gene: TRBV4-3
d_gene: .
j_gene: TRBJ2-2
CDR3aa: ASSQGAGQDTTGELF

v_gene: TRBV5-6
d_gene: .
j_gene: TRBJ2-2
CDR3aa: ASSFVYTGELF

v_gene: TRBV20-1
d_gene: .
j_gene: TRBJ1-6
CDR3aa: SALTGSDSPLH

v_gene: TRBV6-5
d_gene: TRBD1
j_gene: TRBJ2-7
CDR3aa: ASSYSGQGVYEQY

v_gene: TRBV7-6
d_gene: TRBD2
j_gene: TRBJ2-7
CDR3aa: ASSTLASSYEQY

v_gene: TRBV11-3
d_gene: .
j_gene: TRBJ1-2
CDR3aa: ASSLDPILRTDSTKGGYT

v_gene: TRBV2
d_gene: .
j_gene: TRBJ2-3
CDR3aa: ASSELDGTDTQY

v_gene: TRBV15
d_gene: TRBD1
j_gene: TRBJ2-7
CDR3aa: ATSARTGGPYEQY

v_gene: TRBV20-1
d_gene: .
j_gene: TRBJ2-7
CDR3aa: SASEEHNEQY

v_gene: TRBV30
d_gene: .
j_gene: TRBJ2-5
CDR3aa: AWGRQETQY

v_gene: TRBV20-1
d_gene: TRBD1
j_gene: TRBJ1-6
CDR3aa: SANLSGGRGNSPLH

v_gene: TRBV9
d_gene: .
j_gene: TRBJ2-5
CDR3aa: ASSVGAAGRETQY

v_gene: TRBV12-3/TRBV12-4
d_gene: TRBD1
j_gene: TRBJ1-1
CDR3aa: ASSLALTGDTEAL

v_gene: TRBV9
d_gene: TRBD1
j_gene: TRBJ1-6
CDR3aa: ASSPGQAQGSPLH